This T cell receptor (beta chain) was observed in a study of cytomegalovirus exposure and HLA in healthy donors. Across the study: Findings of an earlier analysis included about 120 million unique TCR beta sequences from roughly 200 million T cells.

PCR amplification relied on 60 Vbeta primers (plus 13 Jbeta primers). Profiled with immunoSEQ multiplex PCR; TCRdb holds only in-frame clones, not every one. The profile shows tens of thousands of clones, approximately 75% of them singletons. CDR3 length: 15 residues. Germline V gives CDR1 ENHRY, CDR2 SYGVKD. About this clone: At one end the junction does not follow the germline gene, possibly because of a read error.

This receptor was obtained from a man aged 55 to 69 in good health and CMV-seronegative. Sequencing was done on a sample of PBMCs. The chain joins TRBV10-3 to TRBJ2-1; D perhaps matches TRBD2 (6 bases). The CDR3 DNA follows: TGTGCCATCAGTTCAGGAGGGGCTTCCTACGATGAGCAGTTCTTC. Residues: CAISSGGASYDEQFF.